This entry is about one T cell receptor beta chain. The sample carries other DNA sequences with the same CDR3. The CDR3 spans 14 residues. The ends were cut back, 4 bases at V and 2 bases at J, with 11 bases in the middle. Germline loops: CDR1 MNHEY, CDR2 SVGAGI. This record comes from a study of control samples from healthy donors and cancer patients. The protocol was immunoSEQ multiplex PCR, while the TCRdb copy is restricted to in-frame clones and leaves out a portion. The data hold about 74,000 clones, with over 75% observed a single time. The sequenced material came from blood. The TCR originated in a woman aged 50 to 65 in good health. This chain uses TRBV6-5 with TRBJ1-1; perhaps TRBD1 as D (6 bases). CDR3 sequence (DNA): TGTGCCAGCAGTTCGACAGGAGCCAACACTGAAGCTTTCTTT. Protein sequence: CASSSTGANTEAFF.